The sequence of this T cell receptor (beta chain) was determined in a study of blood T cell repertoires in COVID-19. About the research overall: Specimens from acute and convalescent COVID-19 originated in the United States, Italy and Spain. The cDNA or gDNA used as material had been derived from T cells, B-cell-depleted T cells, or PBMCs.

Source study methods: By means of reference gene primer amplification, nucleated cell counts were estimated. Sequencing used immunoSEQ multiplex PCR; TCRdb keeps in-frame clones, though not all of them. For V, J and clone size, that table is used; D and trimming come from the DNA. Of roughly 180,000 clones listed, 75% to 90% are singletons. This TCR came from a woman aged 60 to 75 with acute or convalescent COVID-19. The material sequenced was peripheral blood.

In nucleotides, the CDR3 is TGTGCCAGCATTCCGACCCGGAGTGGGACTGAAGCTTTCTTT. This sequence encodes CASIPTRSGTEAFF. The J gene is TRBJ1-1, the V gene TRBV2; D is unclear. Trimming left V 7 bases short and J 5 bases short, with 17 bases between. The CDR3 sequence is 14 residues long. Per the germline V gene, CDR1 is SNHLY and CDR2 is FYNNEI.